The 9 T cell receptor beta chains reported below all come from one sample, sequenced in a study of regulatory T cells in long-lasting Graves disease. For TCR beta, libraries came from iRepertoire HTBI primers and Arm-PCR of CDR3 regions. TCRdb reanalysed the multiplex PCR reads using MiXCR and keeps one entry per CDR3 protein. The profile shows some 410,000 distinct CDR3 sequences, roughly 15% of them singletons. Time point described: newly diagnosed GD, antithyroid drugs for less than 3 months. The TCR library was made from RNA extracted from PBMCs. The sample also formed part of further work on T cells in Graves' hyperthyroidism and ophthalmopathy.

The material was peripheral blood mononuclear cells (PBMCs), obtained at new diagnosis, from a patient treated with antithyroid drugs. The receptor set was obtained from a woman in her twenties or thirties with Graves disease.

A few counts support this clonotype. The chain is built from TRBV18 and TRBJ2-3; D uncertain. V was clipped by 3 bases and J by 4 bases, with 20 bases between them. Per the germline V gene, CDR1 is KGHSH and CDR2 is LQKENI. The CDR3 is made up of 17 amino acids. CDR3 in amino acids: CASSPTRRPTRPDTQYF. The CDR3 region has the DNA TGTGCCAGCTCACCGACGCGGCGCCCCACCCGCCCAGATACGCAGTATTTT.

This clonotype occurred many times. The genes are TRBV6-1 and TRBJ2-7; 10 bases align to TRBD1. The J segment lost 2 bases and the V segment lost 5 bases, leaving 3 bases of the junction unmatched. The CDR3 extends over 14 amino acids. Germline CDR1 MNHNS, CDR2 SASEGT. The CDR3 sequence is CASSQGQGAYEQYF. The CDR3 nucleotides are TGTGCCAGCAGTCAAGGACAGGGGGCCTACGAGCAGTACTTC.

This clonotype was seen many times. The V and J genes are TRBV12-3 or TRBV12-4 and TRBJ2-7; 11 nucleotides align to TRBD1. V trimming: 5 bases; J trimming: 5 bases; junction bases outside the gene matches: 8. The CDR3 runs 15 residues. The CDR3 loop reads CASSPTGQGGNEQYF. The CDR3 nucleotides read TGTGCCAGCAGTCCTACGGGACAGGGGGGGAACGAGCAGTACTTC.

This clonotype appeared many times. This chain connects TRBV27 to TRBJ1-1; D gene ambiguous. V dropped 6 bases and J dropped 4 bases, with 12 bases sitting between them. This CDR3 region has 13 residues. Germline values: CDR1 MNHEY, CDR2 SMNVEV (reference sequence). As DNA, the CDR3 is TGTGCCAGCAGAGATCGGACGAGCACTGAAGCTTTCTTT. Its translation is CASRDRTSTEAFF.

This clonotype was counted at least ten times. V is TRBV30 and J is TRBJ2-3, with 9 bases that match TRBD2. Unmatched junction bases numbered 12, after V lost 2 bases and J lost 3 bases. This CDR3 is built from 17 residues. CDR1 and CDR2 from the germline V gene are GTSNPN and SVGIG (reference sequence). The CDR3 loop reads CAWSSARSSGKTDTQYF. Here the CDR3 DNA reads TGTGCCTGGAGTTCGGCTCGGTCTAGCGGGAAAACAGATACGCAGTATTTT.

Ten or more counts support this clonotype. The chain employs TRBV6-1 and TRBJ2-7; D is uncertain. The CDR3 totals 16 residues. With 5 bases removed from V and 2 bases from J, the gap between germline ends came to 19 bases. Germline-derived CDR1 and CDR2 are MNHNS and SASEGT. The CDR3 loop is CASSPDRILGPYEQYF. Here the CDR3 DNA reads TGTGCCAGCAGTCCAGATCGGATCTTGGGTCCCTACGAGCAGTACTTC.

This chain uses TRBV6-1 with TRBJ1-5; 7 nucleotides match TRBD1. The length of the CDR3 is 15 residues. Germline CDR1 is MNHNS and CDR2 is SASEGT. Trimming at V came to 3 bases and at J to 0 bases, leaving 2 bases not matched to a gene. The CDR3 here is CASSEGQYSNQPQHF. The CDR3 nucleotides are TGTGCCAGCAGTGAGGGACAGTATAGCAATCAGCCCCAGCATTTT.

The chain carries TRBV5-1 and TRBJ1-1, with D unclear. Germline-derived CDR1 and CDR2 are SGHRS and YFSETQ. The CDR3 runs 15 residues. V lost 3 bases to trimming and J lost 0 bases, with 12 bases between them. CDR3 region: CASSWARGMNTEAFF. DNA for the CDR3: TGCGCCAGCAGCTGGGCACGTGGGATGAACACTGAAGCTTTCTTT.

In regard to this clonotype: A much larger clone lies one base from this, so it may be a read error. The CDR3, as DNA: TGTGCCAGCAGCCCCGGGACAGGGGCGGGCACTGAAGCTTTCTTT. Translation gives CASSPGTGAGTEAFF. This rearrangement joins TRBV9 to TRBJ1-1; TRBD1 matches at 10 bases. CDR1 is SGDLS and CDR2 is YYNGEE in the germline V gene. The V gene end was trimmed by 4 bases and the J gene end by 4 bases; junction bases not matched to a gene: 7. The CDR3 consists of 15 residues.